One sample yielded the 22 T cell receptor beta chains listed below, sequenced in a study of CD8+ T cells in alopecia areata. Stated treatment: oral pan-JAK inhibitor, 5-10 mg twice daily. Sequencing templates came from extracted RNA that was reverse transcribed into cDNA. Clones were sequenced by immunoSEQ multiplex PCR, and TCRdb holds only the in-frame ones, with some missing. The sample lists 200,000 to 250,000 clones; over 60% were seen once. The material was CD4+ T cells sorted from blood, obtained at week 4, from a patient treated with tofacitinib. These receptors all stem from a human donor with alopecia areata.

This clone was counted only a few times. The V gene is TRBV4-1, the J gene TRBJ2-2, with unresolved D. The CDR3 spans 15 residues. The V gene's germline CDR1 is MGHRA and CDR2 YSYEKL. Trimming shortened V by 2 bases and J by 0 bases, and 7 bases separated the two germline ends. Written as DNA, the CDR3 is TGCGCCAGCAGCCAACCTCCCGCGAACACCGGGGAGCTGTTTTTT. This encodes CASSQPPANTGELFF.

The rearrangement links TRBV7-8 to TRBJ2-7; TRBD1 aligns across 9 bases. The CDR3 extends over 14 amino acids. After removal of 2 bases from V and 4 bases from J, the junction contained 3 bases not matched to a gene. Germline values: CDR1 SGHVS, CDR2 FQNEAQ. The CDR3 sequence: CASSLRQGGYEQYF. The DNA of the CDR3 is TGTGCCAGCAGCTTACGACAGGGGGGATACGAGCAGTACTTC.

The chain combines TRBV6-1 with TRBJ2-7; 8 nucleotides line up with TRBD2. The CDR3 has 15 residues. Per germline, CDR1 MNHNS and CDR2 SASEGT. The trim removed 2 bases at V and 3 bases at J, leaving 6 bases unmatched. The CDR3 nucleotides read TGTGCCAGCAGTGAACCGAGCGGGGGATACTACGAGCAGTACTTC. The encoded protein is CASSEPSGGYYEQYF.

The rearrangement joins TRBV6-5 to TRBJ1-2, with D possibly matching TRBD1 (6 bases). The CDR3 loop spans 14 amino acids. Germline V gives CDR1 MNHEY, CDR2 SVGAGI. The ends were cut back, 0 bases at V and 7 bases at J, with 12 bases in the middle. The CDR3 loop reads CASSYSSGGRGYTF. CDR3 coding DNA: TGTGCCAGCAGTTACTCAAGCGGGGGGCGTGGCTACACCTTC.

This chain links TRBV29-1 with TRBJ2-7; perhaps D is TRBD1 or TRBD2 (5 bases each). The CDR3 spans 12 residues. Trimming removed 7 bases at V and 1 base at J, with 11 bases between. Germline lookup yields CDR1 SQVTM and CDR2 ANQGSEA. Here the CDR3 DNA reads TGCAGCGCGAGGGGCGCGTCCTACGAGCAGTACTTC. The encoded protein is CSARGASYEQYF.

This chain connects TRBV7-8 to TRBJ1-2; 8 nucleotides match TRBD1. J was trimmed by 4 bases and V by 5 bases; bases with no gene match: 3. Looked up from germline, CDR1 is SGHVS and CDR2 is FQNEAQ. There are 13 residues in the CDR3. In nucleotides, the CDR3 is TGTGCCAGCAGCCCAGGGACAGGCTATGGCTACACCTTC. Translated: CASSPGTGYGYTF.

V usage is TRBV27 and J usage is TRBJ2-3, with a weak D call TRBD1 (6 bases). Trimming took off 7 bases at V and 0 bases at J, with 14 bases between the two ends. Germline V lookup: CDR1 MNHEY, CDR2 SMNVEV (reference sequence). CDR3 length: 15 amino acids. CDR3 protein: CASTLDRISTDTQYF. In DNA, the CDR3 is TGTGCCAGCACCCTCGACAGGATTAGCACAGATACGCAGTATTTT.

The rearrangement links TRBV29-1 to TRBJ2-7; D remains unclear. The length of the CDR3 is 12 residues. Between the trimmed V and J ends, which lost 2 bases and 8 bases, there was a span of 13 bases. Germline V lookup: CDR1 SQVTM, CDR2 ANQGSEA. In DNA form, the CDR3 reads TGCAGCGTTGAACAGGATGGACGAAAGCAGTACTTC. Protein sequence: CSVEQDGRKQYF.

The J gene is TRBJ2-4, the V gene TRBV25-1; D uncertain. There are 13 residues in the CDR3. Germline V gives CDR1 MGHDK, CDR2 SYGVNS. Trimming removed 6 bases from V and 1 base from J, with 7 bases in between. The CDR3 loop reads CASRSPAKNIQYF. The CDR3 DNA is TGTGCCAGCAGGTCACCCGCCAAAAACATTCAGTACTTC.

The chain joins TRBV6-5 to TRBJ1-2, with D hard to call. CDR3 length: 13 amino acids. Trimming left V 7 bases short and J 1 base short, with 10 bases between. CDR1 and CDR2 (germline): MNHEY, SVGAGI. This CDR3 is CASTPAINYGYTF. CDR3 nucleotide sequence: TGTGCCAGCACCCCAGCGATTAACTATGGCTACACCTTC.

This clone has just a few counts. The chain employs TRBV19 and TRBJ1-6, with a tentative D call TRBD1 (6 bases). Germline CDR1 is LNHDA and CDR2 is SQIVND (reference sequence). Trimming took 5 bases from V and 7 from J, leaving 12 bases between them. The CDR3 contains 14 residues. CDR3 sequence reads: CASSARGRNSPLHF. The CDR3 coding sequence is TGTGCCAGTAGTGCCAGGGGCAGGAATTCACCCCTCCACTTT.

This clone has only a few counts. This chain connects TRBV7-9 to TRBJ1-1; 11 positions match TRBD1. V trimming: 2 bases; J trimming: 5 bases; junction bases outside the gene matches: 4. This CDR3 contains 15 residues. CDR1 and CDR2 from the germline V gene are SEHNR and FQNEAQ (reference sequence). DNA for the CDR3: TGTGCCAGCAGCTTACGGGGACAGGGGGATACTGAAGCTTTCTTT. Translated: CASSLRGQGDTEAFF. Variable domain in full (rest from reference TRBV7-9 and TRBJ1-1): DTGVSQNPRHKITKRGQNVTFRCDPISEHNRLYWYRQTLGQGPEFLTYFQNEAQLEKSRLLSDRFSAERPKGSFSTLEIQRTEQGDSAMYLCASSLRGQGDTEAFFGQGTRLTVV.

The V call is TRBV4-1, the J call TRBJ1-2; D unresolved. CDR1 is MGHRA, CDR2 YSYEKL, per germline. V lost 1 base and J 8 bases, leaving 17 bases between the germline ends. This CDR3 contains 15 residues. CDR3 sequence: CASSQASGPPFGYTF. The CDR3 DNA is TGCGCCAGCAGCCAAGCCTCCGGGCCACCGTTCGGCTACACCTTC.

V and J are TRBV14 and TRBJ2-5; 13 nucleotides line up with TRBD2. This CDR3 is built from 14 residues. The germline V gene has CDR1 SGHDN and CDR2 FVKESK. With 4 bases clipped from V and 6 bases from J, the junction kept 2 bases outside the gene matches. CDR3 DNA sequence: TGTGCCAGCAGCCGACTAGCGGGGGGCCAGACCCAGTACTTC. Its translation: CASSRLAGGQTQYF.

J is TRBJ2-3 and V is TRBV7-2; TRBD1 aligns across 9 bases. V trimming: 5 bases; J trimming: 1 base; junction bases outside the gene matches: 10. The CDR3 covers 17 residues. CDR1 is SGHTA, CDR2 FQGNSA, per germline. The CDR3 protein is CASSLDGTGYRTDTQYF. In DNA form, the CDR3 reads TGTGCCAGCAGCCTAGACGGGACAGGGTATCGCACAGATACGCAGTATTTT.

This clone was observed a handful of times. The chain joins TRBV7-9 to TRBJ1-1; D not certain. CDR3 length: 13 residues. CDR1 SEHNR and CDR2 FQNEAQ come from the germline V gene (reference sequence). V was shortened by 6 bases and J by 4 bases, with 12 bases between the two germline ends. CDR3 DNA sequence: TGTGCCAGCAGTCAGGAAATCAGCACTGAAGCTTTCTTT. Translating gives CASSQEISTEAFF.

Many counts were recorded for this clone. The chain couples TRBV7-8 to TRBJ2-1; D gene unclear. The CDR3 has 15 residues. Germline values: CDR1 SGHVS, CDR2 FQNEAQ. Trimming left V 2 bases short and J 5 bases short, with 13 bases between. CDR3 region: CASSLLQPGDNEQFF. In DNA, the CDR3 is TGTGCCAGCAGCTTATTGCAACCTGGGGACAATGAGCAGTTCTTC.

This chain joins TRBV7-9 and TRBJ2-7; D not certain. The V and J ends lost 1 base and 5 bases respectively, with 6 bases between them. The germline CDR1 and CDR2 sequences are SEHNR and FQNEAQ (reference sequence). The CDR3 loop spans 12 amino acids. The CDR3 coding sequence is TGTGCCAGCAGCTTAGACTATCACGAGCAGTACTTC. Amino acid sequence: CASSLDYHEQYF.

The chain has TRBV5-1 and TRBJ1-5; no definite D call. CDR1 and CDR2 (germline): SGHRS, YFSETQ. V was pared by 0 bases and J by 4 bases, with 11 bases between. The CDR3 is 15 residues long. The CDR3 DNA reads TGCGCCAGCAGCTTGGGAGGGAACGAGAATCAGCCCCAGCATTTT. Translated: CASSLGGNENQPQHF.

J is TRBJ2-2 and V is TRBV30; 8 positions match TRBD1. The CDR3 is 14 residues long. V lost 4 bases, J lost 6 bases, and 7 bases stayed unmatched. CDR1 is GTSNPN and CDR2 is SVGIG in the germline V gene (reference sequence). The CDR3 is CAWTIGQGAGELFF. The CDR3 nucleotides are TGTGCCTGGACTATCGGACAGGGTGCCGGGGAGCTGTTTTTT.

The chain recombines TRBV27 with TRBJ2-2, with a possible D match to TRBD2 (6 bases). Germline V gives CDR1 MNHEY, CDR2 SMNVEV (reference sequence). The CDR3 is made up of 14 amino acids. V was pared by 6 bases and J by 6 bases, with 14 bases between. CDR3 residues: CASRSGPAAGELFF. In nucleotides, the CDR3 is TGTGCCAGCAGGAGCGGGCCCGCCGCCGGGGAGCTGTTTTTT.

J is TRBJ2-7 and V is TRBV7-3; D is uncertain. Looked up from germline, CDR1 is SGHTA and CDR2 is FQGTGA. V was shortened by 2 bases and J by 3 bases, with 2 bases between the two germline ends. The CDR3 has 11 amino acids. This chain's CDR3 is CASSLRYEQYF. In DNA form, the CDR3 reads TGTGCCAGCAGCTTACGCTACGAGCAGTACTTC.